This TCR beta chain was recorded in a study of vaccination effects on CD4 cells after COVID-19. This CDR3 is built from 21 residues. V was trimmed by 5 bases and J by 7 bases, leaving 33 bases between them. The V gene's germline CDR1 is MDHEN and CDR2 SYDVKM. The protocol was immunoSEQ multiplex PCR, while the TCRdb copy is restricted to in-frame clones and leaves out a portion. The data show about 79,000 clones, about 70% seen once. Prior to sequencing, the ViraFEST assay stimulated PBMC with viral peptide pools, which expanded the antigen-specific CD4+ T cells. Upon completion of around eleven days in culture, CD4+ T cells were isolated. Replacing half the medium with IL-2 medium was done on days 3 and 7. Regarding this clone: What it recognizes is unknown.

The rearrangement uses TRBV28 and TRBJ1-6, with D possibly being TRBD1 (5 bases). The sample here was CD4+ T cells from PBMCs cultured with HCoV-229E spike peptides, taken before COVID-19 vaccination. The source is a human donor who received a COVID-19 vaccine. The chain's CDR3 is CASSALLSGTDPVWGNSPLHF. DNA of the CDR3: TGTGCCAGCAGTGCCCTCCTTTCCGGGACGGATCCCGTATGGGGAAATTCACCCCTCCACTTT.